The clone carrying this T cell receptor beta chain appeared once. Diagnostic decisions used clinical symptoms, serum thyroxine and TRAb, thyroid ultrasound and orbital computed tomography. Blood sampling occurred at first hyperthyroidism diagnosis, ahead of any ophthalmopathy symptoms. RNA transcripts were the template for amplifying TCR beta CDR3 regions. Researchers ran a first-round RT-PCR on the TCR CDR3 using the HTBI primer set. A single record per CDR3 protein comes from TCRdb applying MiXCR to the multiplex PCR reads. The sample contains fewer than 900,000 distinct CDR3 sequences, approximately 18% of which appear only once. The data stem from a study of T cells in Graves' hyperthyroidism and ophthalmopathy. In the study overall: Staff took peripheral blood when the initial diagnosis was made, before any treatment began.

The sample comprised blood. This clonotype originated in a woman in her 50s with Graves' hyperthyroidism that later progressed to Graves' ophthalmopathy.

The CDR3 DNA follows: TGTGCTAGTGGTTTCGTGGGGGGTGAAGCTGAAGCTTTCTTT. It yields the protein CASGFVGGEAEAFF. The chain has TRBV12-5 and TRBJ1-1, with D possibly matching TRBD1 (5 bases). Germline loops: CDR1 LGHNT, CDR2 FRNRAP. The CDR3 has 14 residues. V was shortened by 3 bases and J by 6 bases, with 14 bases between the two germline ends.